One sample yielded the 25 T cell receptor beta chains listed below, sequenced in a study of T-cell memory formation after mild COVID-19. In TCRdb, the 5' RACE reads were re-called with MiXCR into one record per CDR3 protein. Of 150,000 or so distinct CDR3 sequences listed, roughly 14% are singletons. The sequenced material came from PBMCs or a T cell subset sorted from them (not recorded which). These receptors were collected from an adult woman who had mild COVID-19 (a few samples of this study predate the infection). Cell type and time point are not known.

Only a few counts were recorded for this clonotype. V gene TRBV29-1 combines with J gene TRBJ2-3, with D possibly TRBD1 on 6 matching bases. CDR3 size: 15 residues. V gave up 5 bases and J gave up 0 bases, with 15 bases separating them. CDR1 is SQVTM, CDR2 ANQGSEA, per germline. The CDR3 region is CSVTPDSISTDTQYF. CDR3 nucleotide sequence: TGCAGCGTTACCCCGGACAGCATCAGCACAGATACGCAGTATTTT.

Only a few counts were recorded for this clonotype. J is TRBJ2-1 and V is TRBV29-1; the D gene is possibly TRBD2 (5 bases). Germline assignment: CDR1 SQVTM and CDR2 ANQGSEA. The V gene lost 7 bases and the J gene lost 6 bases, with 13 bases spanning the gap. The CDR3 has 12 residues. CDR3 loop: CSADGGTNEQFF. In DNA form, the CDR3 reads TGCAGCGCGGACGGAGGAACCAATGAGCAGTTCTTC.

Many counts were recorded for this clonotype. This rearrangement joins TRBV7-8 to TRBJ2-5; 7 bases fit TRBD2. There are 15 residues in the CDR3. Germline V lookup: CDR1 SGHVS, CDR2 FQNEAQ. V was clipped by 0 bases and J by 1 base; unmatched bases: 2. The CDR3 nucleotides are TGTGCCAGCAGCTTAGCGGGAGGGGTCCAAGAGACCCAGTACTTC. Its translation: CASSLAGGVQETQYF.

This clonotype was seen a few times. The CDR3 sequence is CASSQDPLVSTPYNEQFF. CDR3 in DNA: TGCGCCAGCAGCCAAGATCCCCTCGTGAGTACACCCTACAATGAGCAGTTCTTC. This sequence joins TRBV4-3 and TRBJ2-1; no clear D gene. Trimming pared 0 bases from V and 2 bases from J, leaving 17 bases between. Germline values: CDR1 LGHNA, CDR2 YSLEER. The CDR3 covers 18 residues.

J is TRBJ1-2 and V is TRBV19; no definite D call. V shed 4 bases and J shed 4 bases, with 7 bases lying between them. Per germline, CDR1 LNHDA and CDR2 SQIVND (reference sequence). The CDR3 is 12 residues long. This CDR3 reads CASSTRIYGYTF. The DNA of the CDR3 is TGTGCCAGTAGTACCAGGATCTATGGCTACACCTTC.

V and J are TRBV12-3 or TRBV12-4 and TRBJ2-3; no clear D gene. The CDR3 length is 12 residues. Trimming left V 3 bases short and J 8 bases short, with 9 bases between. CDR3 sequence (DNA): TGTGCCAGCAGTTTGTTTTGGGGTACGCAGTATTTT. Encoded protein: CASSLFWGTQYF.

The chain carries TRBV24-1 and TRBJ2-1; 10 nucleotides align to TRBD2. CDR1 KGHDR and CDR2 SFDVKD come from the germline V gene. This CDR3 spans 16 amino acids. Trimming at V came to 0 bases and at J to 8 bases, leaving 6 bases not matched to a gene. The CDR3 nucleotides are TGTGCCACCAGTGATTTGCAGCGGGGGGGCCCGGATGAGCAGTTCTTC. It codes for CATSDLQRGGPDEQFF.

In this sample, this clonotype turned up a few times. The V gene is TRBV25-1, the J gene TRBJ2-6, with no clear D. CDR3 length equals 15 residues. Germline V gene lookup returns CDR1 MGHDK and CDR2 SYGVNS. Deletions cut 9 bases from V and 0 bases from J, with 12 bases between. DNA for the CDR3: TGTGCCAGTAGGAAAGATGGCTCTGGGGCCAACGTCCTGACTTTC. It encodes CASRKDGSGANVLTF.

There are many counts of this clonotype. This chain joins TRBV5-1 and TRBJ2-7; D is unclear. This CDR3 region has 14 residues. Germline CDR1 and CDR2: SGHRS and YFSETQ. The V end lost 3 bases, the J end lost 0 bases, and 10 bases lay between the germline ends. Here the CDR3 reads CASSWADGSYEQYF. The CDR3 nucleotides read TGCGCCAGCAGCTGGGCCGACGGCTCCTACGAGCAGTACTTC.

This clonotype was seen more than once but under ten times. This chain uses TRBV11-2 with TRBJ2-1; D is undetermined. The germline V gene has CDR1 SGHAT and CDR2 FQNNGV. The CDR3 covers 14 residues. Trimming left V 0 bases short and J 8 bases short, with 11 bases between. The CDR3 spells CASSLDPSSDEQFF. CDR3 DNA sequence: TGTGCCAGCAGCTTAGACCCTTCCAGCGATGAGCAGTTCTTC.

The chain joins TRBV3-1 to TRBJ1-2; D unresolved. The CDR3 covers 18 residues. Trimming removed 0 bases at V and 4 bases at J, with 21 bases between. The germline CDR1 and CDR2 sequences are LGHDT and YNNKEL (reference sequence). CDR3 nucleotide sequence: TGTGCCAGCAGCCAAGATCTGGGGTTCTCCGACCTCCGCTATGGCTACACCTTC. This codes for CASSQDLGFSDLRYGYTF. The whole variable domain, filled in from reference TRBV3-1 and TRBJ1-2, reads DTAVSQTPKYLVTQMGNDKSIKCEQNLGHDTMYWYKQDSKKFLKIMFSYNNKELIINETVPNRFSPKSPDKAHLNLHINSLELGDSAVYFCASSQDLGFSDLRYGYTFGSGTRLTVV.

In this sample, this clonotype turned up a few times. The chain uses TRBV7-3 and TRBJ2-1; a weak D match, TRBD2 (7 bases). V was clipped by 1 base and J by 8 bases, with 15 bases between them. Germline V CDR1 and CDR2: SGHTA, FQGTGA. This CDR3 contains 15 residues. CDR3 DNA: TGTGCCAGCAGCTTAAAGGGGGGGGCCCCGGATGAGCAGTTCTTC. Protein: CASSLKGGAPDEQFF.

The rearrangement uses TRBV12-3 or TRBV12-4 and TRBJ2-1, with TRBD2 as a possible D gene (6 bases). The V end was cut by 4 bases, the J end by 8 bases, with 12 bases between. The CDR3 runs to 13 residues. CDR3 nucleotides: TGTGCCAGCAGTTCCCCCCGGAGGGATGAGCAGTTCTTC. As protein: CASSSPRRDEQFF.

This clonotype has only a few counts. This chain links TRBV7-6 with TRBJ1-1; D remains ambiguous. The V gene's germline CDR1 is SGHVS and CDR2 FNYEAQ. The V end lost 1 base, the J end lost 5 bases, and 8 bases lay between the germline ends. The CDR3 runs to 13 residues. The CDR3 coding sequence is TGTGCCAGCAGCTTAGGGGCGGGGACTGAAGCTTTCTTT. This codes for CASSLGAGTEAFF.

Only a few counts were recorded for this clonotype. V and J are TRBV20-1 and TRBJ1-1; TRBD1 might be the D (5 bases). V lost 2 bases and J 4 bases, leaving 20 bases between the germline ends. Germline V gene lookup returns CDR1 DFQATT and CDR2 SNEGSKA (reference sequence). The CDR3 contains 16 residues. This CDR3 is CSARSTGGGRSTEAFF. CDR3 coding DNA: TGCAGTGCTAGATCGACGGGGGGAGGGAGGAGCACTGAAGCTTTCTTT.

V gene TRBV4-2 combines with J gene TRBJ2-1; 7 positions agree with TRBD2. The CDR3 runs to 16 residues. Germline CDR1 and CDR2: LGHNA and YNFKEQ. Losses at the gene ends were 0 bases for V and 7 bases for J; bases not matched to a gene: 9. CDR3 sequence (DNA): TGTGCCAGCAGCCAAGATTGGGGGAGGGCGCCAAATGAGCAGTTCTTC. It yields the protein CASSQDWGRAPNEQFF.

This clonotype has a handful of counts. The chain couples TRBV4-1 to TRBJ2-7, with a tentative D call TRBD1 (5 bases). V gave up 1 base and J gave up 4 bases, with 11 bases separating them. From germline, CDR1 is MGHRA and CDR2 YSYEKL. CDR3 length: 14 amino acids. This CDR3 is CASSQVDRGYEQYF. The CDR3 bases are TGCGCCAGCAGCCAAGTTGACAGAGGTTACGAGCAGTACTTC.

V is TRBV2 and J is TRBJ2-2; D might be TRBD1 (5 bases). Germline V gene sequence: CDR1 SNHLY, CDR2 FYNNEI. The CDR3 is 15 amino acids. V was trimmed by 2 bases and J by 7 bases, leaving 14 bases between them. This CDR3 reads CASSEQGLVVGELFF. CDR3 nucleotide sequence: TGTGCCAGCAGTGAACAGGGCCTAGTTGTCGGGGAGCTGTTTTTT.

This chain connects TRBV20-1 to TRBJ2-1, with 14 bases lining up with TRBD2. Unmatched junction bases numbered 8, after V lost 6 bases and J lost 1 base. CDR3 length equals 17 residues. Germline values: CDR1 DFQATT, CDR2 SNEGSKA (reference sequence). CDR3 nucleotides: TGCAGTGCGATCGGGACTAGCGGGAGTATTTCCTACAATGAGCAGTTCTTC. Its translation is CSAIGTSGSISYNEQFF.

V and J are TRBV5-4 and TRBJ2-1; D remains ambiguous. Germline CDR1 SGHNT, CDR2 YYREEE (reference sequence). The CDR3 is made up of 13 amino acids. Between the trimmed V and J ends, which lost 4 bases and 5 bases, there was a span of 10 bases. The CDR3 loop reads CASSASADNEQFF. The CDR3 nucleotides read TGTGCCAGCAGCGCCTCGGCGGACAATGAGCAGTTCTTC.

This clonotype was observed a handful of times. CDR3 in amino acids: CASSGQQRDTQYF. The CDR3 bases are TGTGCCAGCAGCGGTCAGCAGCGAGATACGCAGTATTTT. The chain uses TRBV7-7 and TRBJ2-3; D call uncertain. The V gene's germline CDR1 is SSHAT and CDR2 FNYEAQ (reference sequence). Between the trimmed V and J ends, which lost 5 bases and 5 bases, there was a span of 11 bases. The CDR3 has 13 amino acids.

The rearrangement uses TRBV6-5 and TRBJ2-1; possible D gene TRBD2, 5 bases. Germline loops: CDR1 MNHEY, CDR2 SVGAGI. The CDR3 spans 13 residues. V dropped 8 bases and J dropped 6 bases, with 14 bases sitting between them. CDR3 DNA sequence: TGTGCCAGCCGGACGATCCGGGGCAATGAGCAGTTCTTC. Encoded protein: CASRTIRGNEQFF.

This chain connects TRBV29-1 to TRBJ2-7; TRBD1 matches at 9 bases. The trim removed 6 bases at V and 1 base at J, leaving 4 bases unmatched. This CDR3 is built from 13 residues. Germline V CDR1 and CDR2: SQVTM, ANQGSEA. CDR3 DNA: TGCAGCGTACCGGGACAGGGTTCCTACGAGCAGTACTTC. It codes for CSVPGQGSYEQYF.

This clonotype was recorded many times. The gene calls are TRBV6-6 and TRBJ2-7; a possible D gene is TRBD1 (6 bases). V lost 2 bases and J 3 bases, leaving 8 bases between the germline ends. Germline loops: CDR1 MNHNY, CDR2 SVGAGI (reference sequence). This CDR3 comprises 13 residues. The DNA for the CDR3 is TGTGCCAGCAGTTACCTAGGGGGCTACGAGCAGTACTTC. Residues: CASSYLGGYEQYF.

J is TRBJ1-5 and V is TRBV20-1; D is unclear. V dropped 6 bases and J dropped 7 bases, with 19 bases sitting between them. The CDR3 has 14 amino acids. Per the germline V gene, CDR1 is DFQATT and CDR2 is SNEGSKA (reference sequence). The CDR3 protein is CSAPKGWYGQPQHF. The CDR3 bases are TGCAGTGCCCCCAAAGGGTGGTATGGGCAGCCCCAGCATTTT.